This passage covers 17 T cell receptor beta chains from one sample sequenced in a study of control samples from healthy donors and cancer patients (dated by TCRdb to about 2020). The library was built by means of the immunoSEQ multiplex PCR assay. What TCRdb holds here is the immuneACCESS table cut down to in-frame rearrangements. Part of the clones is not present; checked against another copy, under half of the missing clones reflect an unresolved V gene, and the others are unexplained. The sample table records 200,000 or so clones; around 94% of these occur just once. The ten largest clones represent 1.5% of the sample. Input material: blood. The receptors originated from a man in his fifties in good health.

This CDR3 is CASSQTRGSGNTIYF. DNA of the CDR3: TGTGCCAGCAGCCAAACCCGGGGCTCTGGAAACACCATATATTTT. This chain uses TRBV7-9 with TRBJ1-3; D not resolved. The germline CDR1 and CDR2 sequences are SEHNR and FQNEAQ (reference sequence). V was pared by 5 bases and J by 0 bases, with 11 bases between. CDR3 length: 15 amino acids. The full variable domain, with the rest looked up from reference TRBV7-9 and TRBJ1-3, is DTGVSQNPRHKITKRGQNVTFRCDPISEHNRLYWYRQTLGQGPEFLTYFQNEAQLEKSRLLSDRFSAERPKGSFSTLEIQRTEQGDSAMYLCASSQTRGSGNTIYFGEGSWLTVV.

This clone was seen a handful of times. This sequence joins TRBV9 and TRBJ1-1, with 7 nucleotides matching TRBD1. With 0 bases clipped from V and 5 bases from J, the junction kept 7 bases outside the gene matches. This CDR3 is built from 15 residues. Germline loops: CDR1 SGDLS, CDR2 YYNGEE. CDR3 nucleotide sequence: TGTGCCAGCAGCGTAGATGGACAGGCGGGGACTGAAGCTTTCTTT. This translates into CASSVDGQAGTEAFF.

This chain uses TRBV18 with TRBJ2-3, with D hard to call. The CDR3 is 15 residues long. CDR1 KGHSH and CDR2 LQKENI come from the germline V gene. V was clipped by 4 bases and J by 0 bases, with 11 bases between them. Here the CDR3 DNA reads TGTGCCAGCTCACGTTTACTAACTAGCACAGATACGCAGTATTTT. Amino acids: CASSRLLTSTDTQYF.

The genes are TRBV14 and TRBJ1-1; D ambiguous. V was clipped by 4 bases and J by 1 base, with 13 bases between them. Per germline, CDR1 SGHDN and CDR2 FVKESK. This CDR3 is built from 15 residues. CDR3 protein: CASSPTLNRNTEAFF. The DNA for the CDR3 is TGTGCCAGCAGCCCCACCCTTAATCGGAACACTGAAGCTTTCTTT.

This chain joins TRBV6-5 and TRBJ1-3; D call uncertain. The V end was cut by 4 bases, the J end by 0 bases, with 7 bases between. The CDR3 extends over 14 amino acids. Germline V lookup: CDR1 MNHEY, CDR2 SVGAGI. The DNA for the CDR3 is TGTGCCAGCAGTTTTAGACCCTCTGGAAACACCATATATTTT. Translating gives CASSFRPSGNTIYF.

This sequence joins TRBV7-2 and TRBJ2-7, with a weak D call TRBD2 (6 bases). The V end lost 1 base, the J end lost 3 bases, and 10 bases lay between the germline ends. Per germline, CDR1 SGHTA and CDR2 FQGNSA. The CDR3 loop spans 14 amino acids. CDR3 in DNA: TGTGCCAGCAGCTTAGGAGGGACTTACTACGAGCAGTACTTC. This encodes CASSLGGTYYEQYF.

The chain couples TRBV4-2 to TRBJ2-7; TRBD2 matches 8 bases. CDR3 length equals 18 residues. J gave up 1 base and V 1 base, and 12 bases lay outside the gene matches. Germline CDR1 LGHNA, CDR2 YNFKEQ. CDR3 amino acids: CASSQGIAGGLLSYEQYF. The CDR3 nucleotides read TGTGCCAGCAGCCAAGGTATCGCGGGGGGCCTTCTGTCCTACGAGCAGTACTTC.

V is TRBV5-6 and J is TRBJ1-1; unclear D gene. Germline CDR1 and CDR2: SGHDT and YYEEEE. This CDR3 comprises 15 residues. Trimming pared 4 bases from V and 1 base from J, leaving 14 bases between. CDR3 in amino acids: CASSAFNSKNTEAFF. As DNA, the CDR3 is TGTGCCAGCAGCGCCTTCAATAGTAAGAACACTGAAGCTTTCTTT.

The chain couples TRBV12-3 or TRBV12-4 to TRBJ1-2; no definite D call. This CDR3 has 13 amino acids. V lost 7 bases and J lost 4, with 13 bases in between. CDR3 nucleotides: TGTGCCAGCACCCCTGCGCATGCCTATGGCTACACCTTC. Translated: CASTPAHAYGYTF.

The rearrangement links TRBV5-1 to TRBJ2-3; 8 nucleotides align to TRBD2. The CDR3 loop spans 17 amino acids. Germline V CDR1 and CDR2: SGHRS, YFSETQ. The junction had 11 bases not matched to a gene; V was cut back by 1 base and J by 4 bases. The chain's CDR3 is CASSLTLSGATADTQYF. The CDR3 DNA reads as TGCGCCAGCAGCTTGACCCTTAGCGGGGCCACGGCAGATACGCAGTATTTT.

This sequence joins TRBV6-2 or TRBV6-3 and TRBJ2-6, with TRBD2 as a possible D gene (6 bases). Trimming took off 4 bases at V and 1 base at J, with 8 bases between the two ends. Per germline, CDR1 MNHEY and CDR2 SVGEGT. CDR3 length equals 15 residues. The CDR3 region has the DNA TGTGCCAGCAGTTTGGGGGGTTCTGGGGCCAACGTCCTGACTTTC. It is translated as CASSLGGSGANVLTF.

This sequence joins TRBV27 and TRBJ2-2; no clear D gene. The V end was cut by 6 bases, the J end by 5 bases, with 10 bases between. CDR3 length: 13 residues. Germline CDR1 and CDR2: MNHEY and SMNVEV (reference sequence). The CDR3 nucleotides read TGTGCCAGCAGCGGAATTGGGACCGGGGAGCTGTTTTTT. Its translation: CASSGIGTGELFF.

The chain recombines TRBV7-6 with TRBJ1-5; D is undetermined. Per the germline V gene, CDR1 is SGHVS and CDR2 is FNYEAQ. V lost 3 bases and J lost 5, with 26 bases in between. This CDR3 has 19 amino acids. The CDR3 DNA is TGTGCCAGCAGCTTCAATCCAAGGAATGAGATCTCGAGGCATCAGCCCCAGCATTTT. Protein sequence: CASSFNPRNEISRHQPQHF. Looking up the rest from reference TRBV7-6 and TRBJ1-5 gives the full variable domain: GAGVSQSPRYKVTKRGQDVALRCDPISGHVSLYWYRQALGQGPEFLTYFNYEAQQDKSGLPNDRFSAERPEGSISTLTIQRTEQRDSAMYRCASSFNPRNEISRHQPQHFGDGTRLSIL.

This chain joins TRBV18 and TRBJ2-1, with D maybe TRBD1 (5 bases). The CDR3 has 15 amino acids. Trimming left V 6 bases short and J 4 bases short, with 16 bases between. CDR1 is KGHSH, CDR2 LQKENI, per germline. The DNA for the CDR3 is TGTGCCAGCTCCCCAGACAGAAACCGTTACAATGAGCAGTTCTTC. Amino acid sequence: CASSPDRNRYNEQFF.

The rearrangement uses TRBV18 and TRBJ2-1, with a tentative D call TRBD2 (5 bases). CDR3 length: 12 residues. The germline gives CDR1 KGHSH, CDR2 LQKENI. Trimming took 3 bases from V and 10 from J, leaving 10 bases between them. The CDR3: CASSPPGKEQFF. The CDR3 coding sequence is TGTGCCAGCTCACCTCCCGGGAAAGAGCAGTTCTTC.

The genes are TRBV19 and TRBJ2-4; TRBD2 is a possible D gene (6 bases). The length of the CDR3 is 16 residues. Germline lookup yields CDR1 LNHDA and CDR2 SQIVND (reference sequence). The ends were cut back, 3 bases at V and 0 bases at J, with 12 bases in the middle. CDR3 sequence reads: CASSMGRGLAKNIQYF. CDR3 DNA: TGTGCCAGTAGTATGGGTAGGGGACTAGCCAAAAACATTCAGTACTTC. The full variable domain, with the rest looked up from reference TRBV19 and TRBJ2-4, is DGGITQSPKYLFRKEGQNVTLSCEQNLNHDAMYWYRQDPGQGLRLIYYSQIVNDFQKGDIAEGYSVSREKKESFPLTVTSAQKNPTAFYLCASSMGRGLAKNIQYFGAGTRLSVL.

V gene TRBV30 combines with J gene TRBJ2-2; maybe TRBD1 (5 bases). This CDR3 has 13 residues. V lost 2 bases, J lost 5 bases, and 9 bases lay in between. Germline CDR1 and CDR2: GTSNPN and SVGIG (reference sequence). CDR3 nucleotides: TGTGCCTGGAGTACGGACACTACCGGGGAGCTGTTTTTT. Its protein product is CAWSTDTTGELFF.